The 27 T cell receptor beta chains below come from one sample, sequenced in a study of blood T cell repertoires in COVID-19. Data came from immunoSEQ multiplex PCR; TCRdb stores just in-frame clones and leaves some out. The data hold 50,000 to 65,000 clones, with around four fifths observed a single time. Sequenced sample: peripheral blood. The receptors originated from a man aged 70 or older with acute or convalescent COVID-19.

This clone appeared a single time. This chain connects TRBV6-1 to TRBJ1-5; 9 nucleotides agree with TRBD1. This CDR3 region has 17 residues. Trimming took 3 bases from V and 4 from J; bases not matched to a gene: 10. Looked up from germline, CDR1 is MNHNS and CDR2 is SASEGT. The CDR3 sequence is CASSDRTGAMMNQPQHF. CDR3 coding DNA: TGTGCCAGCAGTGACCGGACAGGGGCCATGATGAATCAGCCCCAGCATTTT.

Only one count was recorded for this clone. This chain connects TRBV7-2 to TRBJ2-7, with D unresolved. Per germline, CDR1 SGHTA and CDR2 FQGNSA. Trimming stripped 3 bases from V and 3 bases from J, with 18 bases between. The CDR3 spans 16 residues. The CDR3 loop is CASSFAGTSSFYEQYF. In DNA form, the CDR3 reads TGTGCCAGCAGCTTTGCAGGAACCTCCTCTTTCTACGAGCAGTACTTC.

The chain is built from TRBV7-8 and TRBJ1-2; 8 nucleotides line up with TRBD1. With V trimmed by 5 bases and J by 4 bases, 3 bases remained unmatched. The CDR3 has 13 residues. Germline CDR1 is SGHVS and CDR2 is FQNEAQ. The CDR3 spells CASSQDRVYGYTF. CDR3 DNA sequence: TGTGCCAGCAGCCAGGACAGGGTCTATGGCTACACCTTC.

The CDR3 nucleotides read TGCGCCAGCAGCTATGCTCCGGGACAAGAGACCCAGTACTTC. This codes for CASSYAPGQETQYF. The J gene is TRBJ2-5, the V gene TRBV5-1; D perhaps matches TRBD2 (5 bases). The CDR3 spans 14 residues. V dropped 3 bases and J dropped 2 bases, with 11 bases sitting between them. Germline CDR1 is SGHRS and CDR2 is YFSETQ. The entire variable domain, with the rest obtained from reference TRBV5-1 and TRBJ2-5, is as follows: KAGVTQTPRYLIKTRGQQVTLSCSPISGHRSVSWYQQTPGQGLQFLFEYFSETQRNKGNFPGRFSGRQFSNSRSEMNVSTLELGDSALYLCASSYAPGQETQYFGPGTRLLVL.

The V call is TRBV11-2, the J call TRBJ2-1, with 11 bases aligning to TRBD1. The CDR3 is 15 residues long. Germline CDR1 is SGHAT and CDR2 is FQNNGV. The V segment lost 3 bases and the J segment 7 bases; nucleotides outside the gene matches: 5. The CDR3 DNA is TGTGCCAGCAGCTTCTCGGGACAGGGGGGAAATGAGCAGTTCTTC. Translation: CASSFSGQGGNEQFF.

This chain connects TRBV5-5 to TRBJ2-5, with D possibly being TRBD2 (6 bases). The CDR3 consists of 13 residues. The germline CDR1 and CDR2 sequences are SGHKS and YYEKEE (reference sequence). V dropped 3 bases and J dropped 4 bases, with 10 bases sitting between them. The CDR3 is CASSSGLIETQYF. CDR3 sequence (DNA): TGTGCCAGCAGCTCGGGACTCATAGAGACCCAGTACTTC.

The genes are TRBV7-2 and TRBJ1-2, with D maybe TRBD1 (6 bases). CDR1 is SGHTA, CDR2 FQGNSA, per germline. The CDR3 length is 14 residues. V was shortened by 4 bases and J by 8 bases, with 17 bases between the two germline ends. In nucleotides, the CDR3 is TGTGCCAGCAGCTCGCCCCGGGGGGCGCGGGGCTACACCTTC. This gives the protein CASSSPRGARGYTF.

The V gene is TRBV6-5, the J gene TRBJ1-4; D not resolved. In germline, CDR1 is MNHEY, CDR2 SVGAGI. The CDR3 sequence is 16 residues long. V was cut by 2 bases and J by 6 bases, with 16 bases left in between. This chain's CDR3 is CASSYGNSLTYEKLFF. The CDR3 nucleotides read TGTGCCAGCAGTTACGGAAACAGTCTTACATATGAAAAACTGTTTTTT.

V usage is TRBV18 and J usage is TRBJ2-1, with a possible D match to TRBD1 (5 bases). This CDR3 contains 14 residues. Germline-derived CDR1 and CDR2 are KGHSH and LQKENI. Trimming took off 1 base at V and 14 bases at J, with 18 bases between the two ends. DNA of the CDR3: TGTGCCAGCTCACCACGGGGCGGCGACGGATCGGAGTTCTTC. Amino acid sequence: CASSPRGGDGSEFF.

The chain employs TRBV19 and TRBJ1-4; no clear D gene. V lost 4 bases and J 2 bases, leaving 14 bases between the germline ends. The CDR3 is 16 residues long. The V gene's germline CDR1 is LNHDA and CDR2 SQIVND (reference sequence). CDR3 region: CASSTGSGGTNEKLFF. The CDR3 DNA sequence: TGTGCCAGTAGTACTGGTTCGGGAGGTACTAATGAAAAACTGTTTTTT.

The CDR3 protein is CSARLVPEQFF. In DNA, the CDR3 is TGCAGTGCTAGACTCGTTCCTGAGCAGTTCTTC. The rearrangement joins TRBV20-1 to TRBJ2-1; no reliable D call. This CDR3 has 11 residues. V was shortened by 2 bases and J by 9 bases, with 8 bases between the two germline ends. Germline V gives CDR1 DFQATT, CDR2 SNEGSKA (reference sequence).

The chain couples TRBV20-1 to TRBJ2-3; 9 bases agree with TRBD2. V lost 3 bases to trimming and J lost 8 bases; unmatched junction nucleotides: 30. The CDR3 contains 21 residues. CDR1 and CDR2 (germline): DFQATT, SNEGSKA (reference sequence). DNA of the CDR3: TGCAGTGCTAGTGCCCGCTTTCCCCCCCCAGGGACTAGCTCCCGCGAGGGTACGCAGTATTTT. Protein sequence: CSASARFPPPGTSSREGTQYF.

This chain links TRBV20-1 with TRBJ1-1, with unresolved D. V lost 4 bases and J lost 3, with 18 bases in between. From germline, CDR1 is DFQATT and CDR2 SNEGSKA (reference sequence). The CDR3 length is 15 residues. The CDR3 reads CSANDPLSGHTEAFF. The CDR3 nucleotides read TGCAGTGCTAATGATCCTCTCAGTGGCCACACTGAAGCTTTCTTT.

The chain employs TRBV4-1 and TRBJ1-6; 8 bases line up with TRBD1. The CDR3 length is 14 residues. V trimming: 1 base; J trimming: 7 bases; junction bases outside the gene matches: 0. Germline V gene lookup returns CDR1 MGHRA and CDR2 YSYEKL. CDR3 sequence (DNA): TGCGCCAGCAGCCAAGGACAGGGGAATTCACCCCTCCACTTT. Translation gives CASSQGQGNSPLHF.

As DNA, the CDR3 is TGCGCCAGCAGCCTAGAAAGTTGGAGCTACGAGCAGTACTTC. Protein: CASSLESWSYEQYF. The chain joins TRBV5-1 to TRBJ2-7; D gene unclear. The CDR3 is made up of 14 amino acids. From germline, CDR1 is SGHRS and CDR2 YFSETQ. V was clipped by 4 bases and J by 3 bases, with 14 bases between them.

The genes are TRBV4-2 and TRBJ2-3, with TRBD1 matching over 9 bases. This CDR3 comprises 15 residues. Germline V gene sequence: CDR1 LGHNA, CDR2 YNFKEQ. J gave up 2 bases and V 1 base, and 1 base lay outside the gene matches. CDR3 coding DNA: TGTGCCAGCAGCCAAGGGACAGGGGACACAGATACGCAGTATTTT. This sequence encodes CASSQGTGDTDTQYF.

The chain carries TRBV5-1 and TRBJ2-5; a possible D gene is TRBD2 (5 bases). This CDR3 contains 14 residues. Germline V gene lookup returns CDR1 SGHRS and CDR2 YFSETQ. The V end lost 4 bases, the J end lost 2 bases, and 12 bases lay between the germline ends. CDR3 in amino acids: CASSGRTPQETQYF. In DNA form, the CDR3 reads TGCGCCAGCAGCGGAAGGACTCCTCAAGAGACCCAGTACTTC.

This sequence joins TRBV3-1 (or the pseudogene TRBV3-2) and TRBJ1-1; D unclear. CDR1 LGHDT and CDR2 YNNKEL come from the germline V gene (reference sequence). The CDR3 loop spans 13 amino acids. V lost 4 bases to trimming and J lost 4 bases, with 10 bases between them. CDR3 protein: CASSLGRATEAFF. For the CDR3, the DNA is TGTGCCAGCAGCCTTGGGAGGGCCACTGAAGCTTTCTTT.

A few counts support this clone. This chain joins TRBV5-1 and TRBJ1-6, with TRBD1 as a possible D gene (5 bases). V lost 0 bases and J 7 bases, leaving 17 bases between the germline ends. Germline lookup yields CDR1 SGHRS and CDR2 YFSETQ. The CDR3 extends over 17 amino acids. The CDR3 DNA reads TGCGCCAGCAGCTTGGCCTCGGGGGGGTCGTTAAATTCACCCCTCCACTTT. Translation: CASSLASGGSLNSPLHF.

This sequence joins TRBV5-4 and TRBJ2-7, with a tentative D call TRBD2 (6 bases). The CDR3 covers 15 residues. V shed 2 bases and J shed 0 bases, with 12 bases lying between them. Germline V gives CDR1 SGHNT, CDR2 YYREEE (reference sequence). The CDR3 DNA reads TGTGCCAGCAGCTTAGAGCCTAGCGACTCCTACGAGCAGTACTTC. It specifies CASSLEPSDSYEQYF.

The chain has TRBV5-1 and TRBJ2-5, with 10 positions matching TRBD1. Looked up from germline, CDR1 is SGHRS and CDR2 is YFSETQ. The CDR3 is 15 residues long. V lost 4 bases, J lost 4 bases, and 7 bases stayed unmatched. CDR3 loop: CASSPTGGLGETQYF. The CDR3 bases are TGCGCCAGCAGCCCGACAGGGGGCTTGGGAGAGACCCAGTACTTC.

The V and J genes are TRBV27 and TRBJ1-2, with 7 bases matching TRBD1. There are 17 residues in the CDR3. The germline V gene has CDR1 MNHEY and CDR2 SMNVEV (reference sequence). Germline trimming cut 5 bases from V and 6 bases from J; bases unmatched to any gene: 18. The chain's CDR3 is CASSPLTGTRSVHGYTF. CDR3 DNA: TGTGCCAGCAGTCCCCTGACAGGGACGCGTTCAGTACATGGCTACACCTTC.

The V gene is TRBV6-2 or TRBV6-3, the J gene TRBJ2-7, with TRBD2 identical over 10 bases. The trim removed 5 bases at V and 3 bases at J, leaving 10 bases unmatched. The CDR3 is made up of 16 amino acids. The germline V gene has CDR1 MNHEY and CDR2 SVGEGT. CDR3 nucleotide sequence: TGTGCCAGCAGTGGGACTAGCGCCCTTGATCTCTACGAGCAGTACTTC. This encodes CASSGTSALDLYEQYF.

This chain connects TRBV7-9 to TRBJ1-4, with D unresolved. Germline CDR1 is SEHNR and CDR2 is FQNEAQ (reference sequence). CDR3 length: 17 amino acids. The V gene lost 5 bases and the J gene lost 4 bases, with 20 bases spanning the gap. The chain's CDR3 is CASSPWRLAGFNEKLFF. CDR3 sequence (DNA): TGTGCCAGCAGCCCTTGGAGGCTTGCGGGGTTTAATGAAAAACTGTTTTTT. The full variable domain, in which reference TRBV7-9 and TRBJ1-4 provide the parts outside the CDR3, is DTGVSQNPRHKITKRGQNVTFRCDPISEHNRLYWYRQTLGQGPEFLTYFQNEAQLEKSRLLSDRFSAERPKGSFSTLEIQRTEQGDSAMYLCASSPWRLAGFNEKLFFGSGTQLSVL.

The V and J genes are TRBV28 and TRBJ1-2; 8 positions match TRBD1. J was trimmed by 7 bases and V by 2 bases; bases with no gene match: 6. There are 14 residues in the CDR3. Germline V gene lookup returns CDR1 MDHEN and CDR2 SYDVKM. CDR3: CASSLIPGGLGYTF. In DNA, the CDR3 is TGTGCCAGCAGTTTAATCCCAGGGGGCCTTGGCTACACCTTC.

The chain carries TRBV5-1 and TRBJ2-5; 14 nucleotides align to TRBD2. The CDR3 is 14 amino acids. The germline V gene has CDR1 SGHRS and CDR2 YFSETQ. With V trimmed by 4 bases and J by 9 bases, 5 bases remained unmatched. CDR3 sequence reads: CASSLTSGGAAQYF. CDR3 in DNA: TGCGCCAGCAGCCTGACTAGCGGGGGGGCGGCCCAGTACTTC.

This chain links TRBV13 with TRBJ2-6, with D hard to call. V was cut by 5 bases and J by 4 bases, with 6 bases left in between. In germline, CDR1 is PRHDT, CDR2 FYEKMQ (reference sequence). This CDR3 contains 13 residues. DNA of the CDR3: TGTGCCAGCAGCCCCTCCGGGGCCAACGTCCTGACTTTC. Its translation is CASSPSGANVLTF.